This T cell receptor beta chain originates from a study of radiotherapy plus CTLA-4 blockade in lung cancer. The overall study: Around 18% of enrolled patients responded objectively, and about 30% had disease control.

Notes on the study in general: Alongside interferon-beta, early blood T cell clone dynamics were reportedly the best predictor of response. Subsequent to radiotherapy plus ipilimumab, tumor-derived TCR clones underwent expansion in blood.

In the case of this clone: The antigen is unknown.

Focal radiation plus CTLA-4 blockade with ipilimumab was administered to patients who had chemo-refractory metastatic non-small-cell lung cancer. The method was immunoSEQ multiplex PCR; TCRdb's version includes in-frame clones alone and lacks a portion of them. The sample lists about 67,000 clones, around 69% occurring once. Specimen: peripheral blood, collected from a patient treated with radiotherapy plus ipilimumab. This clonotype was obtained from a human donor with non-small cell lung cancer whose response to radiotherapy plus ipilimumab could not be evaluated. Some clones in this sample may be carry-over from other donors' samples.

CDR3 in amino acids: CASSPRQGNTEAFF. The DNA of the CDR3 is TGTGCCAGCAGCCCCCGACAGGGGAACACTGAAGCTTTCTTT. The genes are TRBV21-1 and TRBJ1-1; the tabulated D call, TRBD1, remains unverified against the DNA. TRBV21-1 is assigned pseudogene status. This CDR3 has 14 amino acids.